The entry that follows covers one T cell receptor beta chain sequence. The sample originates from a study of blood T cells in healthy people across ages. Alongside a J-beta primer mix, a sample-barcoded 5' primer served in a second PCR lasting about 7 to 12 cycles. TCRdb reanalysed the 5' RACE reads using MiXCR and keeps one entry per CDR3 protein. The table lists a few hundred thousand distinct CDR3 sequences, 27% of them singletons. The CDR3 covers 14 residues. With 5 bases clipped from V and 1 base from J, the junction kept 3 bases outside the gene matches. The germline gives CDR1 SQVTM, CDR2 ANQGSEA.

The chain recombines TRBV29-1 with TRBJ2-5, with 11 positions matching TRBD2. Specimen: blood. The sequence was obtained from a woman aged 70-85 years in good health. The CDR3 DNA is TGCAGCGTTTCTAGCGGGGGGCCCCAAGAGACCCAGTACTTC. Its protein is CSVSSGGPQETQYF. Full variable domain (outside the CDR3, taken from reference TRBV29-1 and TRBJ2-5): SAVISQKPSRDICQRGTSLTIQCQVDSQVTMMFWYRQQPGQSLTLIATANQGSEATYESGFVIDKFPISRPNLTFSTLTVSNMSPEDSSIYLCSVSSGGPQETQYFGPGTRLLVL.